This T cell receptor (beta chain) was recovered during a study of blood T cell repertoires in COVID-19. On the study more broadly: The samples span acute and convalescent COVID-19 from the United States, Italy and Spain.

The data were produced by immunoSEQ multiplex PCR, yet TCRdb's version contains in-frame clones alone and is incomplete. Here the sample spans hundreds of thousands of clones, 85% to 90% being singletons. The sequencing sample was made of peripheral blood. This TCR derives from a woman aged 18-29 years with acute or convalescent COVID-19.

CDR3 loop: CASSKNRGWQPQHF. As DNA, the CDR3 is TGTGCCAGCAGTAAAAACAGGGGCTGGCAGCCCCAGCATTTT. This chain joins TRBV6-5 and TRBJ1-5; 7 bases line up with TRBD1. This CDR3 is built from 14 residues. Germline loops: CDR1 MNHEY, CDR2 SVGAGI. V lost 5 bases and J lost 7; bases outside the gene matches: 8.